This T cell receptor (beta chain) derives from a study of regulatory T cells in long-lasting Graves disease. Construction of the TCR beta libraries employed iRepertoire HTBI primers in conjunction with Arm-PCR of CDR3 regions. TCRdb used MiXCR to reprocess the multiplex PCR reads, holding one entry per CDR3 protein. The repertoire holds 440,000 or so distinct CDR3 sequences, with about 16% as singletons. Trimming stripped 4 bases from V and 4 bases from J, with 5 bases between. The germline V gene encodes CDR1 MDHEN and CDR2 SYDVKM. The CDR3 is 13 amino acids. Time point described: newly diagnosed GD, antithyroid drugs for less than 3 months. PBMC-derived RNA was used for the TCR library. Overall study results and limits: TRBV28, TRBJ1-2 and TRBJ2-5 were segments that persistent disease favored.

This clonotype was counted many times. What it binds is not known. This same sample was also part of a study on T cells in Graves' hyperthyroidism and ophthalmopathy. That paper states: Criteria for exclusion of patients were uncontrolled infection, other autoimmune disease, pregnancy or lactation. Blood samples included most of the expanded thyroid clonotypes exceeding 0.001.

The chain has TRBV28 and TRBJ1-6; no firm D call. This clonotype was sampled from a woman in her thirties with Graves disease. The sequencing here drew on peripheral blood mononuclear cells (PBMCs), taken at new diagnosis, from a patient treated with antithyroid drugs. The CDR3 protein is CASSSGYNSPLHF. The CDR3, as DNA: TGTGCCAGCAGTTCGGGGTATAATTCACCCCTCCACTTT.